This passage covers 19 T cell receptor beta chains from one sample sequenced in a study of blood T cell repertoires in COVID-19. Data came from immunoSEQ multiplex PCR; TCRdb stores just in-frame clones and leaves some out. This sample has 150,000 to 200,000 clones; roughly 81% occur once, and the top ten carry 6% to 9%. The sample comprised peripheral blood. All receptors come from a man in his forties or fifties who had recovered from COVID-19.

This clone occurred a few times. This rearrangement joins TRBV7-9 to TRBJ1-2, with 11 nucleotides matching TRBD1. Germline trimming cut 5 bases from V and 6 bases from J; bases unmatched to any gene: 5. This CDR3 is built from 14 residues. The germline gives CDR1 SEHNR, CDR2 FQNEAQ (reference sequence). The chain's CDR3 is CASSPDRGLNGYTF. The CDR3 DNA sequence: TGTGCCAGCAGCCCGGACAGGGGGCTGAATGGCTACACCTTC.

The CDR3 is CASRPQGFQLAQHF. CDR3 nucleotides: TGTGCCAGCAGACCGCAGGGTTTCCAGCTGGCCCAGCATTTT. The V and J genes are TRBV6-5 and TRBJ1-5, with D perhaps TRBD1 (5 bases). The CDR3 length is 14 residues. The V gene's germline CDR1 is MNHEY and CDR2 SVGAGI. Trimming left V 6 bases short and J 11 bases short, with 20 bases between.

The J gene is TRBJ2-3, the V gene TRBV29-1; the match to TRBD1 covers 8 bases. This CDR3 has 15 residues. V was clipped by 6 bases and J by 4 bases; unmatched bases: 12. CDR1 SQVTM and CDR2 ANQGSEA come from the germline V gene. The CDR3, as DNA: TGCAGCGTCGGGACAGGCGGAACACTGGCAGATACGCAGTATTTT. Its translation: CSVGTGGTLADTQYF.

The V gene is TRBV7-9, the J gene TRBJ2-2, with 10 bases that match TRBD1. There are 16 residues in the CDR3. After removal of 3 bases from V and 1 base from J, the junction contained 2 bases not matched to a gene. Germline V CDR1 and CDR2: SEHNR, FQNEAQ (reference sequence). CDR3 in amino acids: CASSLWTGGNTGELFF. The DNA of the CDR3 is TGTGCCAGCAGCTTGTGGACAGGGGGGAACACCGGGGAGCTGTTTTTT.

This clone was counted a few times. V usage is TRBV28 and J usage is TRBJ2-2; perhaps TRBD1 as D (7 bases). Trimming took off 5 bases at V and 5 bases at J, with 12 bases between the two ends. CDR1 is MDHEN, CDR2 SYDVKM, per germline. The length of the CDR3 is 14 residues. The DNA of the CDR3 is TGTGCCAGCAGTGAGACAGGGAGGACCGGGGAGCTGTTTTTT. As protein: CASSETGRTGELFF.

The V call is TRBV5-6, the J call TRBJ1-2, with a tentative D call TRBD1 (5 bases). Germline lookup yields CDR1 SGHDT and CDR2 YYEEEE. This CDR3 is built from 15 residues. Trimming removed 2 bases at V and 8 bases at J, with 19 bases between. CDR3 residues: CASSFGIEQGSGYTF. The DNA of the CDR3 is TGTGCCAGCAGCTTCGGAATTGAGCAGGGCAGCGGCTACACCTTC.

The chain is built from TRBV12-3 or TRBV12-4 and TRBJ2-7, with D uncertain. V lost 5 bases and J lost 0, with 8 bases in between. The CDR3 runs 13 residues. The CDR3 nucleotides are TGTGCCAGCAGTCCAGAAATCTCCTACGAGCAGTACTTC. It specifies CASSPEISYEQYF.

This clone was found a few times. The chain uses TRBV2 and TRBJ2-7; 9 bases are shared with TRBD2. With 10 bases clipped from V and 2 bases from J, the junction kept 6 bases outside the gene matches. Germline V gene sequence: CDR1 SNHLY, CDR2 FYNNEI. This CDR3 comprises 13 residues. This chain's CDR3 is CATSTSGAYEQYF. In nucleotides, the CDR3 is TGTGCCACCTCGACTAGCGGCGCCTACGAGCAGTACTTC.

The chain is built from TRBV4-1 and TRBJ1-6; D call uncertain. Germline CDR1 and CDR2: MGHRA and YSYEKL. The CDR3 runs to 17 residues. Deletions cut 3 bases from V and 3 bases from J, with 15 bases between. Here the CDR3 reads CASSHPNVGSYNSPLHF. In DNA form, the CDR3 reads TGCGCCAGCAGCCATCCCAATGTCGGGAGCTATAATTCACCCCTCCACTTT.

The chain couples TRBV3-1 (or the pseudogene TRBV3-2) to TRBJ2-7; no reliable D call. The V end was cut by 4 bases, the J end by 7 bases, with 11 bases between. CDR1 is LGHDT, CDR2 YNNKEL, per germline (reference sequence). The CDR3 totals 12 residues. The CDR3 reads CASSLTVEEQYF. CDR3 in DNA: TGTGCCAGCAGCCTTACCGTTGAGGAGCAGTACTTC.

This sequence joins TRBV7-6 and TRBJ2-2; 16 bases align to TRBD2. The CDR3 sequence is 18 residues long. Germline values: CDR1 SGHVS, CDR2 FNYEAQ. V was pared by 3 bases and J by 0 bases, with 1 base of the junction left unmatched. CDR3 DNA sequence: TGTGCCAGCAGCTTGGGGACTAGCGGGAGGGCGAACACCGGGGAGCTGTTTTTT. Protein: CASSLGTSGRANTGELFF. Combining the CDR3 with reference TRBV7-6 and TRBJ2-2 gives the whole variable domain GAGVSQSPRYKVTKRGQDVALRCDPISGHVSLYWYRQALGQGPEFLTYFNYEAQQDKSGLPNDRFSAERPEGSISTLTIQRTEQRDSAMYRCASSLGTSGRANTGELFFGEGSRLTVL.

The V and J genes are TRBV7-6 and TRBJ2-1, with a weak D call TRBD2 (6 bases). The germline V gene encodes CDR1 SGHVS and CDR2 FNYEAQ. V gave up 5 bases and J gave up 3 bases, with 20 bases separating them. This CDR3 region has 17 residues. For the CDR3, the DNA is TGTGCCAGCAGCGAGTTAGCCGGGACTCCGAACTACAATGAGCAGTTCTTC. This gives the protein CASSELAGTPNYNEQFF. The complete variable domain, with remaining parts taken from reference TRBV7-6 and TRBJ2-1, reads GAGVSQSPRYKVTKRGQDVALRCDPISGHVSLYWYRQALGQGPEFLTYFNYEAQQDKSGLPNDRFSAERPEGSISTLTIQRTEQRDSAMYRCASSELAGTPNYNEQFFGPGTRLTVL.

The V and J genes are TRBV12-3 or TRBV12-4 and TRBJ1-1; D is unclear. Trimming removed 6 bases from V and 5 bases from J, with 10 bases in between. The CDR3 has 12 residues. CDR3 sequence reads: CASSSGWTEAFF. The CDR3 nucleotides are TGTGCCAGCAGCTCCGGGTGGACTGAAGCTTTCTTT.

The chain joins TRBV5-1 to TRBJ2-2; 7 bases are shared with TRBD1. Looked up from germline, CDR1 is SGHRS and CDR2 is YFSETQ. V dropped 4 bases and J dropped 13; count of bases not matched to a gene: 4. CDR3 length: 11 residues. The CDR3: CASSVRGRLFF. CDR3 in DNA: TGCGCCAGCAGCGTAAGGGGGCGGCTGTTTTTT.

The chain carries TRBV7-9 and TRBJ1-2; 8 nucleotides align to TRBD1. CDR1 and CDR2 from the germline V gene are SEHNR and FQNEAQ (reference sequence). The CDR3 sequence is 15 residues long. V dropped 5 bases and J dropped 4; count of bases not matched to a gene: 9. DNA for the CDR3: TGTGCCAGCAGCGCATCCGGGACAGGCTCCTATGGCTACACCTTC. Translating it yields CASSASGTGSYGYTF.

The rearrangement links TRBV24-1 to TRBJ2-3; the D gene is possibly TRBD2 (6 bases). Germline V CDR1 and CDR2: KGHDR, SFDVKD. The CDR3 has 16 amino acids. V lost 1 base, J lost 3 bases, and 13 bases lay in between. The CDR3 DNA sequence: TGTGCCACCAGTGATTTAATGCAGGAGGGGACAGATACGCAGTATTTT. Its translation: CATSDLMQEGTDTQYF.

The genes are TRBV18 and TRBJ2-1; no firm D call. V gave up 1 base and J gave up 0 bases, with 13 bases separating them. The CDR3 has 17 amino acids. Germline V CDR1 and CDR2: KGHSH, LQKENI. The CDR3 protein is CASSPLRKQSSYNEQFF. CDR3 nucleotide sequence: TGTGCCAGCTCACCACTAAGGAAACAGAGCTCCTACAATGAGCAGTTCTTC.

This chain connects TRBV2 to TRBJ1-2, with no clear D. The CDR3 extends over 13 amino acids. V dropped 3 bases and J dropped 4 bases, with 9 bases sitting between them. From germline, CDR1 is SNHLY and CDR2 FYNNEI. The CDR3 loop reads CASSEGGPYGYTF. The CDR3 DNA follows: TGTGCCAGCAGTGAGGGAGGCCCCTATGGCTACACCTTC.

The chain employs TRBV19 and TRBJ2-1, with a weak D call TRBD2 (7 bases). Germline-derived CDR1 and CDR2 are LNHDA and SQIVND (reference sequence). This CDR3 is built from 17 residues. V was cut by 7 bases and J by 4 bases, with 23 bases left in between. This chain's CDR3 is CASTNLQLGGEYNEQFF. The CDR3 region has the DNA TGTGCCAGTACCAACCTCCAACTAGGGGGGGAATACAATGAGCAGTTCTTC.